This TCR beta chain was documented in a study of cytomegalovirus exposure and HLA in healthy donors. Per the germline V gene, CDR1 is DFQATT and CDR2 is SNEGSKA (reference sequence). V shed 6 bases and J shed 1 base, with 6 bases lying between them. The CDR3 runs 11 residues. Researchers ran the PCR with 60 Vbeta and 13 Jbeta primers. Produced via immunoSEQ multiplex PCR; TCRdb's table is partial and in-frame only. The sample carries 100,000 or so clones, about three quarters recorded once. Sequencing was carried out using PBMCs. The TCR originated in a man aged 25 to 40 in good health and CMV-seropositive. V and J are TRBV20-1 and TRBJ1-2; D not resolved. CDR3 sequence (DNA): TGCAGTGCAGCTGTTAACTATGGCTACACCTTC. Translating it yields CSAAVNYGYTF.